These T cell receptor beta chains were read from a single sample in a study of blood T cells in healthy people across ages. TCRdb ran MiXCR on the 5' RACE reads and lists one entry per CDR3 protein. The sample lists 1.5 million to 2 million distinct CDR3 sequences, approximately 32% seen once, with about 11% in the top ten. Sequences were obtained from blood. The receptors stem from a woman in her 30s in good health. The CDR3 runs from the conserved cysteine through the conserved F or W. D genes are given only for firm matches. Only some rows state a clone size, as once, few, many or a class for expanded clones.

size: .
D: TRBD2
J: TRBJ2-3
V: TRBV3-1
DNA: TGTGCCAGCAGCCAAGCTAGCGGGGGAATCACAGATACGCAGTATTTT
CDR3: CASSQASGGITDTQYF

size: .
D: .
J: TRBJ2-5
V: TRBV5-1
DNA: TGCGCCAGCAGCTTGGACCGACAACCGCGGAATGAGCAGTACTTC
CDR3: CASSLDRQPRNEQYF

size: many
D: TRBD2
J: TRBJ2-7
V: TRBV3-1
DNA: TGTGCCAGCAGCCAAGGACTAGCGGGATATTACGAGCAGTACTTC
CDR3: CASSQGLAGYYEQYF

size: few
D: TRBD1
J: TRBJ1-6
V: TRBV12-3/TRBV12-4
DNA: TGTGCCAGCACGGGACAGAGGGGCAATTCACCCCTCCACTTT
CDR3: CASTGQRGNSPLHF

size: once
D: TRBD2
J: TRBJ2-7
V: TRBV20-1
DNA: TGCAGTGCTAATGGACTAGCGGGCACCTACGAGCAGTACTTC
CDR3: CSANGLAGTYEQYF

size: .
D: .
J: TRBJ2-7
V: TRBV5-1
DNA: TGCGCCAGCAGTTACCATGGGCCCTTTTCCAAGGGTGATTCCTACGAGCAGTACTTC
CDR3: CASSYHGPFSKGDSYEQYF

size: .
D: TRBD2
J: TRBJ2-1
V: TRBV12-3/TRBV12-4
DNA: TGTGCCAGCAGTTTAGGTTTTAGCGGGAGGTCCTACAATGAGCAGTTCTTC
CDR3: CASSLGFSGRSYNEQFF

size: .
D: TRBD2
J: TRBJ2-3
V: TRBV6-2/TRBV6-3
DNA: TGTGCCAGCACCCCCATCGGAGCGGGACCTAGCACAGATACGCAGTATTTT
CDR3: CASTPIGAGPSTDTQYF

size: few
D: .
J: TRBJ2-3
V: TRBV9
DNA: TGTGCCAGCAGCGTAGATTTAGGTAGGGGTTCCACAGATACGCAGTATTTT
CDR3: CASSVDLGRGSTDTQYF

size: few
D: .
J: TRBJ2-5
V: TRBV5-6
DNA: TGTGCCAGCAGCTTGTGGGAGACCCCTAAAGAGACCCAGTACTTC
CDR3: CASSLWETPKETQYF

size: many
D: TRBD2
J: TRBJ2-3
V: TRBV20-1
DNA: TGCAGTGCTAGAGATTCCCTAGCGGGGCCGGTGGCAGATACGCAGTATTTT
CDR3: CSARDSLAGPVADTQYF

size: .
D: .
J: TRBJ1-1
V: TRBV5-1
DNA: TGCGCCAGCAGAGAGGGGACGACTGAAGCTTTCTTT
CDR3: CASREGTTEAFF

size: .
D: TRBD1
J: TRBJ2-5
V: TRBV20-1
DNA: TGCAGTGCGGGGGACAGGGGTCCGGTGACCCAGTACTTC
CDR3: CSAGDRGPVTQYF

size: .
D: .
J: TRBJ2-6
V: TRBV29-1
DNA: .
CDR3: CSVGQGTGANVQTF

size: once
D: TRBD2
J: TRBJ2-1
V: TRBV4-1
DNA: TGCGCCAGCAGCCCCCGGACTAGCGGGGGGTCCTACGAGCAGTTCTTC
CDR3: CASSPRTSGGSYEQFF